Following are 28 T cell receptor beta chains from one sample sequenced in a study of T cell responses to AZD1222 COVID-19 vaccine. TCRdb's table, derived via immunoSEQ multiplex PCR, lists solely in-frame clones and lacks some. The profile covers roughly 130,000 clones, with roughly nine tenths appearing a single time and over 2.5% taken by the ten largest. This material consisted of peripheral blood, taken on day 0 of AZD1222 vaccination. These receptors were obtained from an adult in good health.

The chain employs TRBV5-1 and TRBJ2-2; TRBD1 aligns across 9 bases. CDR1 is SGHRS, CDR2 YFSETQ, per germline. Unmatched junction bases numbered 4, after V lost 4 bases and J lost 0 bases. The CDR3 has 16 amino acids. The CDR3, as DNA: TGCGCCAGCAGCCCGGGACAGGGCACGAACACCGGGGAGCTGTTTTTT. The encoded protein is CASSPGQGTNTGELFF.

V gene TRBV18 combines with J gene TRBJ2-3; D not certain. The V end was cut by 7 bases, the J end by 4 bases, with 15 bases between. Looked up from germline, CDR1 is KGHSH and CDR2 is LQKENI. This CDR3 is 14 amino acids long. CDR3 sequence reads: CASCLSAGSDTQYF. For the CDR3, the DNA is TGTGCCAGCTGCCTCAGCGCTGGATCAGATACGCAGTATTTT.

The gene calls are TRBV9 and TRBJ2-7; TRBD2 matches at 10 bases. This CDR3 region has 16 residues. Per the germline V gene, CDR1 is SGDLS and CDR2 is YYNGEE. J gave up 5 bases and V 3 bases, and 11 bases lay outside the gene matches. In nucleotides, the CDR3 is TGTGCCAGCAGCGCTAGCGGGAGTGTCTTCCGCGACGAGCAGTACTTC. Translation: CASSASGSVFRDEQYF.

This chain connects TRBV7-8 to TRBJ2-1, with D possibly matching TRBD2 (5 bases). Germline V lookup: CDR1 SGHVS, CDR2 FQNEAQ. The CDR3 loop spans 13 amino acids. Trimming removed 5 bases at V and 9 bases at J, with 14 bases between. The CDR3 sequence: CASSPELRGEQFF. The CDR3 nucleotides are TGTGCCAGCAGCCCCGAACTCCGGGGTGAGCAGTTCTTC.

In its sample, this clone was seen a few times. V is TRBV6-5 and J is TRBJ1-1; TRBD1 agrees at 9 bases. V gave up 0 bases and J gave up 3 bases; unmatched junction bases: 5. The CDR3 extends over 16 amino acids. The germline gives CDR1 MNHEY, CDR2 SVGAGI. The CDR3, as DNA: TGTGCCAGCAGTTACTCGTCGGGACAGGGACACACTGAAGCTTTCTTT. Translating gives CASSYSSGQGHTEAFF.

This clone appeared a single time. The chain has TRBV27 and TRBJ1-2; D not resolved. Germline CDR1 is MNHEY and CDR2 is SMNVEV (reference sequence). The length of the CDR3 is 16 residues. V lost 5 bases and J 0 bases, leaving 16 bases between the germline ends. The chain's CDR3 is CASSEAVPRANYGYTF. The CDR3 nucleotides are TGTGCCAGCAGTGAGGCGGTTCCCCGAGCTAACTATGGCTACACCTTC.

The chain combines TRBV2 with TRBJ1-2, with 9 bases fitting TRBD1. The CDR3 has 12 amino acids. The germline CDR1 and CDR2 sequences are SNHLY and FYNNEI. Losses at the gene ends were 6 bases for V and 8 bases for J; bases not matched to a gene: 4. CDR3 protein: CASRGDRVGYTF. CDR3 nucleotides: TGTGCCAGCAGGGGGGACAGGGTCGGCTACACCTTC.

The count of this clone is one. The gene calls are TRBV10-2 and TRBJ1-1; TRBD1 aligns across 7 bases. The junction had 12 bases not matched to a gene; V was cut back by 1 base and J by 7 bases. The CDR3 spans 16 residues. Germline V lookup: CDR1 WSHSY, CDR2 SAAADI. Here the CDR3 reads CASSEFFTGERGEAFF. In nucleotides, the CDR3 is TGCGCCAGCAGTGAGTTTTTCACAGGGGAGAGGGGTGAAGCTTTCTTT.

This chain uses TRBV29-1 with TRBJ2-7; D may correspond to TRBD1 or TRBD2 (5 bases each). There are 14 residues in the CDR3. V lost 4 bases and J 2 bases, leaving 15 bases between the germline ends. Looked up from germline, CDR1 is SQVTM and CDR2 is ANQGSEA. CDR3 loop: CSVARGAGPYEQYF. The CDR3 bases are TGCAGCGTTGCTAGGGGCGCGGGTCCCTACGAGCAGTACTTC.

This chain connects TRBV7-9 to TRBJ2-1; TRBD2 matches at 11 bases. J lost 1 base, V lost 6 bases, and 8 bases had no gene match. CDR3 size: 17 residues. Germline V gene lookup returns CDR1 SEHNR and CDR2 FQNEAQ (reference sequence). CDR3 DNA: TGTGCCAGCAGTTCTCCCGGGACTAGCGGTTCCTACAATGAGCAGTTCTTC. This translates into CASSSPGTSGSYNEQFF.

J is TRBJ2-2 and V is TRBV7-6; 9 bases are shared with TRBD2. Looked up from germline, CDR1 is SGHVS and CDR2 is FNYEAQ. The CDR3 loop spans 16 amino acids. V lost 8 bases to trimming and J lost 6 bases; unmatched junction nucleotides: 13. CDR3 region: CASGRAGGPVPGELFF. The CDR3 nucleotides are TGTGCCAGCGGCAGAGCGGGAGGCCCCGTCCCCGGGGAGCTGTTTTTT.

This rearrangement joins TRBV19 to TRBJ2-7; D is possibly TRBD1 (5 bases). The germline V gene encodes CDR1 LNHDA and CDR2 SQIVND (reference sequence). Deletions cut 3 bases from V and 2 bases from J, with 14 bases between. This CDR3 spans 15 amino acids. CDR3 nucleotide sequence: TGTGCCAGTAGTATGGCTCTCAGGGTAACCTACGAGCAGTACTTC. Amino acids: CASSMALRVTYEQYF.

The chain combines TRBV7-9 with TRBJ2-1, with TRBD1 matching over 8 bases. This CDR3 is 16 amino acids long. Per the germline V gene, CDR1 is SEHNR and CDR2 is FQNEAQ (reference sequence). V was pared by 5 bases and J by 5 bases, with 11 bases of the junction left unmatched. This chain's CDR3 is CASSPAGGRINNEQFF. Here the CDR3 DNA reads TGTGCCAGCAGCCCTGCAGGGGGCCGAATAAACAATGAGCAGTTCTTC. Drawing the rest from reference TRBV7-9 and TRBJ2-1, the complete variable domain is DTGVSQNPRHKITKRGQNVTFRCDPISEHNRLYWYRQTLGQGPEFLTYFQNEAQLEKSRLLSDRFSAERPKGSFSTLEIQRTEQGDSAMYLCASSPAGGRINNEQFFGPGTRLTVL.

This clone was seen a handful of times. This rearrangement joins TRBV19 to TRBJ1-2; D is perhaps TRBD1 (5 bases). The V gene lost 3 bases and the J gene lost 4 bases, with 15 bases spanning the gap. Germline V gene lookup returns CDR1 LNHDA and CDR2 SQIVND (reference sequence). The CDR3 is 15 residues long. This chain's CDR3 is CASSISGDLIYGYTF. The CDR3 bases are TGTGCCAGTAGTATCAGTGGGGACCTCATCTATGGCTACACCTTC.

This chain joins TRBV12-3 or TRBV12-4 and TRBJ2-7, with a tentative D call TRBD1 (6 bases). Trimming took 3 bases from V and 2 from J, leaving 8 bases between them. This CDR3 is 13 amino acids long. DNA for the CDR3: TGTGCCAGCAGTTTCTCAGGGGCCTACGAGCAGTACTTC. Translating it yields CASSFSGAYEQYF.

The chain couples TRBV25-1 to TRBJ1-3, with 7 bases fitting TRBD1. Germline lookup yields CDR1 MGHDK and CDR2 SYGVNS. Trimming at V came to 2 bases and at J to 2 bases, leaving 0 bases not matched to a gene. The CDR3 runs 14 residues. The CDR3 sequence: CASSEGTAGNTIYF. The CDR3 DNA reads TGTGCCAGCAGTGAAGGGACAGCTGGAAACACCATATATTTT.

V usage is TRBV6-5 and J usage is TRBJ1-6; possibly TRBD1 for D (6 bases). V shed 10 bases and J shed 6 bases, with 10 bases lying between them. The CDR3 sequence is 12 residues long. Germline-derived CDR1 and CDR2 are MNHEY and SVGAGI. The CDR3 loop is CATRGRNSPLHF. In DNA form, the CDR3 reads TGTGCCACACGGGGGCGTAATTCACCCCTCCACTTT.

The CDR3 here is CAIRTGDSFTEAFF. The CDR3 DNA sequence: TGTGCCATCAGGACAGGGGATAGTTTCACTGAAGCTTTCTTT. J is TRBJ1-1 and V is TRBV10-3; 8 bases are shared with TRBD1. Trimming cost V 6 bases and J 4 bases; bases outside gene matches: 7. Per the germline V gene, CDR1 is ENHRY and CDR2 is SYGVKD. The CDR3 has 14 amino acids.

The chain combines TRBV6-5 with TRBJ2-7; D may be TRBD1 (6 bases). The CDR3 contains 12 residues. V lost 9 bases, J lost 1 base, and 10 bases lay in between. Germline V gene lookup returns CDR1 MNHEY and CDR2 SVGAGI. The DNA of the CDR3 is TGTGCCAGTCGAGGACAGTCCTACGAGCAGTACTTC. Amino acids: CASRGQSYEQYF.

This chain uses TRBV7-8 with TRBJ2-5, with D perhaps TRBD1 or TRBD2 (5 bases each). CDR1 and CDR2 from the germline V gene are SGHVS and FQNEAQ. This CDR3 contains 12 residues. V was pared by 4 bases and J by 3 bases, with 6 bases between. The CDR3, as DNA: TGTGCCAGCAGCTGGGGGAAAGAGACCCAGTACTTC. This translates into CASSWGKETQYF.

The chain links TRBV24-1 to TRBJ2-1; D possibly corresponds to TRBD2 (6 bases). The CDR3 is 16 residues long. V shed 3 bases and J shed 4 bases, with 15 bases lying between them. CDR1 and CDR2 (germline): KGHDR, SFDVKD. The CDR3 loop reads CATSDAGTSGYNEQFF. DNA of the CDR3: TGTGCCACCAGTGATGCGGGAACGAGTGGGTACAATGAGCAGTTCTTC.

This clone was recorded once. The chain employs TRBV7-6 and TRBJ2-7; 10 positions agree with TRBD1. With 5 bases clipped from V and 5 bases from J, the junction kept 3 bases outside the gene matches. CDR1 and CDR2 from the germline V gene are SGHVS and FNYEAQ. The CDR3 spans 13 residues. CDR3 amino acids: CASSLGTGDEQYF. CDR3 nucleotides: TGTGCCAGCAGCCTTGGGACAGGGGACGAGCAGTACTTC.

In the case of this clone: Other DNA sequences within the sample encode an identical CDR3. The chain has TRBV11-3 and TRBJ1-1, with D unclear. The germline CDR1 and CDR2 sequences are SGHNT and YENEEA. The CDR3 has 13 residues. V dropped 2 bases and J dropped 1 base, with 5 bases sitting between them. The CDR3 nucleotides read TGTGCCAGCAGCTTACGGAGGAACACTGAAGCTTTCTTT. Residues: CASSLRRNTEAFF.

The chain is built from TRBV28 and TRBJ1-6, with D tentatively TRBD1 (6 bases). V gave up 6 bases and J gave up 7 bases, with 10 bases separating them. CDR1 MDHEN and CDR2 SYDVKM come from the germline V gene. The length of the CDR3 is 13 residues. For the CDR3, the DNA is TGTGCCAGCAGAAGACAGGAGAATTCACCCCTCCACTTT. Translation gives CASRRQENSPLHF.

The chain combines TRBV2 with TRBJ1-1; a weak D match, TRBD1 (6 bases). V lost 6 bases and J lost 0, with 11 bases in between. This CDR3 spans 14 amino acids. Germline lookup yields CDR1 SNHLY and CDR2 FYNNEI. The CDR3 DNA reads TGTGCCAGCAGCCGCAGGGGAATGAACACTGAAGCTTTCTTT. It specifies CASSRRGMNTEAFF.

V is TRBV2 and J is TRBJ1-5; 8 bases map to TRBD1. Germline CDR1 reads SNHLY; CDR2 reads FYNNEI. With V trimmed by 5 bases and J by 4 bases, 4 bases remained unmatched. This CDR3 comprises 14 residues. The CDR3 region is CASSRDRGNQPQHF. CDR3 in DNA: TGTGCCAGCAGTCGTGACAGGGGAAATCAGCCCCAGCATTTT.

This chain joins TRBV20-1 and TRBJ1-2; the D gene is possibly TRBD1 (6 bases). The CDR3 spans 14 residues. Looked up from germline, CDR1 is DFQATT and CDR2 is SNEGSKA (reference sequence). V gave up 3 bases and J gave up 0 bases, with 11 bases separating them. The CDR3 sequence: CSASRDTANYGYTF. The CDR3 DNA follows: TGCAGTGCTAGTAGGGACACCGCTAACTATGGCTACACCTTC.

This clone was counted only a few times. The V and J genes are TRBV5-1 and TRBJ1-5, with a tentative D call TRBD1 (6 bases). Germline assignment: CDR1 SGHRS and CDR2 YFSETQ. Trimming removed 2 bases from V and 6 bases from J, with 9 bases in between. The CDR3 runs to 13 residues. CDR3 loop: CASSFGGPQPQHF. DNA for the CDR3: TGCGCCAGCAGCTTCGGGGGGCCTCAGCCCCAGCATTTT.